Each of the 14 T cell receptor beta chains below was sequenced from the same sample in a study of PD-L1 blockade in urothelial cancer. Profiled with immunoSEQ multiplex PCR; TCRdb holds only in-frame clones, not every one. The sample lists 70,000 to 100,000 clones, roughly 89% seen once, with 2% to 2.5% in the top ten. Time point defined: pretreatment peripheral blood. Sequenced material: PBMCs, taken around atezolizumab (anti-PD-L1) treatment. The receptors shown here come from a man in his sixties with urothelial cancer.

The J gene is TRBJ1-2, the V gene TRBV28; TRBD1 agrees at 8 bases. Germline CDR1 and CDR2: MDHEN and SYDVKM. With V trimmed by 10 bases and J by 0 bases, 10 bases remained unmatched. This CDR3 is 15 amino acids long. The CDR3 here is CATKFRDRPNYGYTF. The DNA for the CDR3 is TGTGCCACCAAATTTCGGGACAGGCCTAACTATGGCTACACCTTC.

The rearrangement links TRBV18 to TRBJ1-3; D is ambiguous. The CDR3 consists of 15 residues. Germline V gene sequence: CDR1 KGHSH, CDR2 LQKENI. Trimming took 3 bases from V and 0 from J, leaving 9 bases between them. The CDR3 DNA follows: TGTGCCAGCTCACCCCCAGACAACTCTGGAAACACCATATATTTT. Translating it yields CASSPPDNSGNTIYF.

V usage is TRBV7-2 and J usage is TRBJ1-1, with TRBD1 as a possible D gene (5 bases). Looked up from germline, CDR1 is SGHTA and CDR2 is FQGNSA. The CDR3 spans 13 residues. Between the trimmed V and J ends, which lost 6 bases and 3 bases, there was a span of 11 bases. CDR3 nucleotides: TGTGCCAGCAGTGTGGACATTGACACTGAAGCTTTCTTT. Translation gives CASSVDIDTEAFF.

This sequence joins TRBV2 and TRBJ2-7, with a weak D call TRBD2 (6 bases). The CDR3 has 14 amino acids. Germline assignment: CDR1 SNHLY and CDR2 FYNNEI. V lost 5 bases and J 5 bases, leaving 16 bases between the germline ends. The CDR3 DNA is TGTGCCAGCAGTTTAGACGGGGGAGCGGACGAGCAGTACTTC. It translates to CASSLDGGADEQYF.

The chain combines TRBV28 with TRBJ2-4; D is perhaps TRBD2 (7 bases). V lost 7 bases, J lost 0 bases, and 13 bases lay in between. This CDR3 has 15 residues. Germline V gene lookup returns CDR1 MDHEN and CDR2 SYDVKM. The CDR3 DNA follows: TGTGCCAGCAACGTGGGGGGGCTAGCCAAAAACATTCAGTACTTC. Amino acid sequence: CASNVGGLAKNIQYF.

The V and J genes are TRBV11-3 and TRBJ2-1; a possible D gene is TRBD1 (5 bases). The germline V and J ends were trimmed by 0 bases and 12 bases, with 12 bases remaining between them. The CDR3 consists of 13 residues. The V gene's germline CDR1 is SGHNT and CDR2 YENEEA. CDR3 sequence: CASSLDRQRGQFF. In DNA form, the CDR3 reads TGTGCCAGCAGCTTAGATCGTCAAAGGGGGCAGTTCTTC.

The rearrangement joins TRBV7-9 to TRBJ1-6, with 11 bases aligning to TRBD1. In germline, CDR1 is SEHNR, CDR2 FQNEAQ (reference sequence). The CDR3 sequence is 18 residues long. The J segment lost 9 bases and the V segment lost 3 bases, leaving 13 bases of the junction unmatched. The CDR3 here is CASSFASGTGGVGSPLHF. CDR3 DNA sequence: TGTGCCAGCAGCTTCGCGTCCGGGACAGGGGGAGTAGGTTCACCCCTCCACTTT.

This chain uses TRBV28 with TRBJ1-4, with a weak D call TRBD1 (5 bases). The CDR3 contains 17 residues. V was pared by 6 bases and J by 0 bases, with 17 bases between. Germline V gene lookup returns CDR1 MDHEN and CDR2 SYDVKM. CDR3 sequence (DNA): TGTGCCAGCAGCCCCTGGGGCATTTCCTCAACTAATGAAAAACTGTTTTTT. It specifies CASSPWGISSTNEKLFF.

CDR3 protein: CASSVGGNTGELFF. DNA of the CDR3: TGTGCCAGCAGCGTAGGCGGAAACACCGGGGAGCTGTTTTTT. V and J are TRBV9 and TRBJ2-2; D call uncertain. The germline V gene encodes CDR1 SGDLS and CDR2 YYNGEE. This CDR3 is 14 amino acids long. Trimming cost V 0 bases and J 2 bases, with 5 bases left between them.

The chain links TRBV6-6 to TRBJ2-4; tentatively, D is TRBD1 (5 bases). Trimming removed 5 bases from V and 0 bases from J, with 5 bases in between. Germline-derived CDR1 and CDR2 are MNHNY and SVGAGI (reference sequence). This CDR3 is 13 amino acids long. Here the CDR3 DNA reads TGTGCCAGCAGTGGGGCAGCCAAAAACATTCAGTACTTC. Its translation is CASSGAAKNIQYF.

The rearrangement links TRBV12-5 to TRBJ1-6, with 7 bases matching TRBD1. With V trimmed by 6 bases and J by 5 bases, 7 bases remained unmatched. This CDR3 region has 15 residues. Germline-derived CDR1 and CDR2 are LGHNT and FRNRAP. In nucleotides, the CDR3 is TGTGCTAGTGGCGACTGGGACAGCGATAATTCACCCCTCCACTTT. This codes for CASGDWDSDNSPLHF.

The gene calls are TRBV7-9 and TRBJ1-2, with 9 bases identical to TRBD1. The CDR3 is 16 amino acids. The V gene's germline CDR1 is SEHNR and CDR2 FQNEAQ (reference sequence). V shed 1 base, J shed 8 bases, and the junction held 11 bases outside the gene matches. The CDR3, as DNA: TGTGCCAGCAGCTTAGGGGACAGGGTGATACTGGAGGGCTACACCTTC. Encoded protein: CASSLGDRVILEGYTF.

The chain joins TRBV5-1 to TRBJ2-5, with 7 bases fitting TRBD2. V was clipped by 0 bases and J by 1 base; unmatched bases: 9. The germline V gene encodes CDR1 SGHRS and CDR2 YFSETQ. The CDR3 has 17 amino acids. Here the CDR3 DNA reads TGCGCCAGCAGCTTGGGAGTCGCGGGAGCGGGCCAAGAGACCCAGTACTTC. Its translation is CASSLGVAGAGQETQYF.

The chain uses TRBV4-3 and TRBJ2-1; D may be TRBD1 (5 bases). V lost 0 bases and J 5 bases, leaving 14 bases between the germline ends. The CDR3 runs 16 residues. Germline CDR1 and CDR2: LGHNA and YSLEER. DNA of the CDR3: TGCGCCAGCAGCCAAGAACCGCCCCCAGGGCACAATGAGCAGTTCTTC. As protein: CASSQEPPPGHNEQFF.